These T cell receptor beta chains were read from a single sample in a study of neoadjuvant anti-PD-1 for oral cavity cancer. The assay was immunoSEQ multiplex PCR, and TCRdb's table has in-frame clones only and misses some. There are 24,000 or so clones in the sample; 25% to 30% occur only once, and approximately 16% lies in the top ten. The sequencing here drew on tumor tissue, taken after nivolumab (anti-PD-1) treatment. All receptors come from a person aged 40 to 85 with oral cavity squamous cell carcinoma. Each CDR3 is given without its conserved first and last residue. D genes are given only for firm matches.

J: TRBJ2-7; V: TRBV7-6; D: NA; CDR3: ASRLQGTHEQY
J: TRBJ2-1; V: TRBV15; D: NA; CDR3: ATKSGSSYNEQF
J: TRBJ2-2; V: TRBV7-8; D: NA; CDR3: ASSSQMLGASGELF
J: TRBJ1-2; V: TRBV30; D: NA; CDR3: ALDVGSYGYT
J: TRBJ1-2; V: TRBV29-1; D: NA; CDR3: SVAGAGGYT
J: TRBJ1-2; V: TRBV21-1; D: NA; CDR3: ASRVLRASGYT
J: TRBJ2-2; V: TRBV19; D: TRBD1; CDR3: ASSIRGQGVNTGELF
J: TRBJ1-2; V: TRBV25-1; D: TRBD1; CDR3: ASSADRGLGGYT
J: TRBJ2-1; V: TRBV11-1; D: NA; CDR3: ASRLILGSEQF
J: TRBJ1-2; V: TRBV27; D: TRBD1; CDR3: ASSPPGQGVYGYT
J: TRBJ1-4; V: TRBV19; D: NA; CDR3: ASRSQDNEKLF
J: TRBJ2-2; V: TRBV6-4; D: NA; CDR3: ASTPAPGTGELF
J: TRBJ1-2; V: TRBV14; D: NA; CDR3: ASSQAGAGGYT
J: TRBJ1-5; V: TRBV5-1; D: NA; CDR3: ASSLGEMGTEPQH
J: TRBJ2-1; V: TRBV6-5; D: NA; CDR3: ASSQGRSYNEQF
J: TRBJ2-7; V: TRBV9; D: TRBD1; CDR3: ASSPRDREYEQY
J: TRBJ2-7; V: TRBV19; D: TRBD2; CDR3: ASSITSGPYEQY
J: TRBJ2-7; V: TRBV7-6; D: NA; CDR3: ASSKRGYEQY
J: TRBJ1-4; V: TRBV27; D: NA; CDR3: ASSKGIGLEKLF
J: TRBJ2-7; V: TRBV7-9; D: NA; CDR3: ASSSLQDFYEQY
J: TRBJ1-1; V: TRBV6-1; D: NA; CDR3: ASSEAQSSRDTEAF
J: TRBJ2-3; V: TRBV7-8; D: NA; CDR3: ASSLDSTDTQY
J: TRBJ1-1; V: TRBV28; D: NA; CDR3: ASSLFSGANTEAF
J: TRBJ2-7; V: TRBV5-6; D: NA; CDR3: ASSFGVQGNEQY
J: TRBJ2-5; V: TRBV7-3; D: TRBD2; CDR3: ASSLTGTSGKETQY
J: TRBJ1-5; V: TRBV9; D: NA; CDR3: ASSVDGANQPQH
J: TRBJ2-7; V: TRBV19; D: NA; CDR3: ASSMGPRGYEQY
J: TRBJ1-1; V: TRBV6-5; D: NA; CDR3: ASSYREATEAF
J: TRBJ1-2; V: TRBV6-5; D: NA; CDR3: ASSLTGLSYT
J: TRBJ2-7; V: TRBV27; D: NA; CDR3: ATTSGRYEQY
J: TRBJ2-7; V: TRBV5-4; D: NA; CDR3: ASSSKFSFREEEQY
J: TRBJ1-1; V: TRBV6-1; D: TRBD1; CDR3: ASQGGGDGGSEAF
J: TRBJ2-7; V: TRBV7-9; D: NA; CDR3: ASSLPRGIGPTYEQY
J: TRBJ2-3; V: TRBV30; D: NA; CDR3: AWSRGLEAQY
J: TRBJ2-1; V: TRBV11-2; D: NA; CDR3: ASSPGVAGGQNEQF
J: TRBJ2-2; V: TRBV4-1; D: NA; CDR3: ASSPLTPSGELF
J: TRBJ1-4; V: TRBV4-1; D: NA; CDR3: ASSRPPTEVFEKLF
J: TRBJ2-2; V: TRBV6-4; D: NA; CDR3: ASSEADTGELF
J: TRBJ1-1; V: TRBV12-5; D: NA; CDR3: ASGPSYNTEAF
J: TRBJ2-7; V: TRBV27; D: TRBD2; CDR3: ASSPRLAGPYEQY
J: TRBJ2-5; V: TRBV4-1; D: NA; CDR3: ASSQEGRDGRKTQY
J: TRBJ2-7; V: TRBV6-6; D: NA; CDR3: ASSYWDGKENEQY
J: TRBJ2-7; V: TRBV27; D: NA; CDR3: ASRPGGMAHEQY
J: TRBJ2-3; V: TRBV6-5; D: NA; CDR3: ASRRHRETDTQY
J: TRBJ2-1; V: TRBV28; D: NA; CDR3: ASSSPGLAAEQF